Listed below are T cell receptor beta chains from one sample, sequenced in a study of graft-versus-host responses after intestinal transplantation. These TCRs' antigens remain unknown. The data were produced by immunoSEQ multiplex PCR, yet TCRdb's version contains in-frame clones alone and is incomplete. The table includes some 90,000 clones, 80% to 95% detected once. The sample in question was unstimulated CD4+ T cells sorted from spleen or lymph node cells, obtained before intestinal transplant. Receptor source: a human donor who received an intestinal transplant. Each CDR3 is given with its conserved first and last residue. The D gene is left open where the match is weak. Size is omitted from some rows. Given values are once, few, many or a class for expanded clones.

.,TRBV5-8,.,TRBJ1-5,CASSPRASQPQHF,TGTGCCAGCAGCCCCAGGGCAAGTCAGCCCCAGCATTTT
.,TRBV29-1,TRBD1,TRBJ2-4,CSVEDPPTGNIQYF,TGCAGCGTTGAAGATCCGCCGACAGGGAACATTCAGTACTTC
.,TRBV4-1,TRBD1,TRBJ2-7,CASSQELQGAGYEQYF,TGCGCCAGCAGCCAAGAGCTACAGGGGGCGGGCTACGAGCAGTACTTC
.,TRBV30,.,TRBJ2-5,CAWSVDIRETQYF,TGTGCCTGGAGTGTTGACATACGGGAGACCCAGTACTTC
.,TRBV29-1,.,TRBJ1-2,CSVAGVYGYTF,TGCAGCGTTGCTGGAGTCTATGGCTACACCTTC
.,TRBV28,TRBD2,TRBJ2-1,CASIVSGRANEQFF,TGTGCCAGCATTGTTAGCGGGAGGGCTAATGAGCAGTTCTTC
once,TRBV27,TRBD2,TRBJ2-1,CASSLAGAHNEQFF,TGTGCCAGCAGTCTAGCGGGAGCCCACAATGAGCAGTTCTTC
.,TRBV29-1,TRBD1,TRBJ2-1,CSVEDRQTGVAGEQFF,TGCAGCGTTGAAGATCGTCAGACAGGGGTGGCGGGTGAGCAGTTCTTC
few,TRBV7-6,.,TRBJ1-1,CASSPQITEAFF,TGTGCCAGCAGCCCCCAGATCACTGAAGCTTTCTTT
once,TRBV6-1,TRBD2,TRBJ2-7,CASSETSGRTYEQYF,TGTGCCAGCAGTGAGACTAGCGGGAGGACGTACGAGCAGTACTTC
.,TRBV7-9,TRBD1,TRBJ2-2,CASSFDREAGELFF,TGTGCCAGCAGCTTCGACAGGGAAGCCGGGGAGCTGTTTTTT
.,TRBV5-1,.,TRBJ2-7,CASSLIGEGPYEQYF,TGCGCCAGCAGCTTGATAGGAGAGGGGCCCTACGAGCAGTACTTC
.,TRBV5-4,TRBD2,TRBJ2-1,CASSSRLATYNEQFF,TGTGCCAGCAGCTCGAGACTAGCCACCTACAATGAGCAGTTCTTC
.,TRBV5-1,.,TRBJ2-3,CASSLATASATDTQYF,TGCGCCAGCAGCTTGGCCACGGCCTCCGCCACAGATACGCAGTATTTT
.,TRBV18,.,TRBJ2-7,CASSRPFGYEQYF,TGTGCCAGCTCACGCCCCTTCGGCTACGAGCAGTACTTC
once,TRBV5-1,.,TRBJ1-1,CASRLGWSEWANTEAFF,TGCGCCAGCCGGTTGGGTTGGTCGGAGTGGGCGAACACTGAAGCTTTCTTT
.,TRBV30,.,TRBJ1-3,CAWSVLNGNTIYF,TGTGCCTGGAGTGTTTTAAATGGAAACACCATATATTTT
.,TRBV27,TRBD2,TRBJ2-3,CASSFWGLAGLLSSTDTQYF,TGTGCCAGCAGTTTTTGGGGACTAGCGGGTCTCCTCTCTAGCACAGATACGCAGTATTTT
once,TRBV7-2,.,TRBJ1-5,CASSFREGQPQHF,TGTGCCAGCAGCTTCCGGGAGGGGCAGCCCCAGCATTTT
.,TRBV9,TRBD2,TRBJ2-3,CASSDSGLRTDTQYF,TGTGCCAGCAGCGATAGCGGGCTACGCACAGATACGCAGTATTTT
few,TRBV28,.,TRBJ1-1,CASSGQFMNTEAFF,TGTGCCAGCAGTGGACAGTTCATGAACACTGAAGCTTTCTTT
.,TRBV2,TRBD1,TRBJ2-3,CASSLTGTGVVDTQYF,TGTGCCAGCAGTCTGACCGGGACAGGGGTTGTAGATACGCAGTATTTT
.,TRBV5-1,.,TRBJ2-7,CASNYRGGDEQYF,TGCGCCAGCAACTACAGGGGGGGGGACGAGCAGTACTTC